This TCR beta chain was retrieved from a study of shared clonotypes between healthy human individuals. Study in general: Sampling drew on donors who were a couple of women and a few men aged 18 to 49.

Deep was the level used in running the assay. Method: immunoSEQ multiplex PCR; TCRdb's copy keeps in-frame clones and lacks some. The table has 500,000 to 700,000 clones, roughly 95% seen once. V shed 1 base and J shed 6 bases, with 13 bases lying between them. CDR3 size: 15 residues. Germline CDR1 reads SEHNR; CDR2 reads FQNEAQ (reference sequence). Naive CD8 cells comprised CD45RO-negative, CCR7-positively selected cells, excluding terminally differentiated effector memory CD45RA+ cells. The healthy adult donors were HIV-negative and reported no recent acute infections or vaccinations. The chain uses TRBV7-9 and TRBJ2-1; D is unresolved. The TCR originated in a woman in her twenties or thirties in good health. Source material: naive CD8+ T cells sorted from blood. The CDR3 protein is CASSLGPAMGNEQFF. CDR3 nucleotides: TGTGCCAGCAGCTTAGGGCCCGCAATGGGCAATGAGCAGTTCTTC.